The rows below give T cell receptor beta chains drawn from one sample of a study of control samples from healthy donors and cancer patients. The repertoire was sequenced with immunoSEQ multiplex PCR; TCRdb's copy has only in-frame clones and lacks some. This table holds under 95,000 clones, more than 85% found once. The sample comprised blood. The receptors stem from a woman aged 25 to 39 in good health. Each CDR3 is given with its conserved first and last residue. Clone sizes are given selectively: once, few, many, or a class where the clone is expanded.

V gene: TRBV2; clone size: NA; CDR3 protein: CASSHTGTPGNQPQHF
V gene: TRBV5-1; clone size: NA; CDR3 protein: CASSLKGVNYGYTF
V gene: TRBV29-1; clone size: medium-sized; CDR3 protein: CSVVPSGRGEQYF
V gene: TRBV28; clone size: few; CDR3 protein: CASGGRTGGRDEQFF
V gene: TRBV27; clone size: NA; CDR3 protein: CASSFEGAGTEPFF
V gene: TRBV10-3; clone size: NA; CDR3 protein: CAISEGFGTGEHEQYF
V gene: TRBV12-5; clone size: NA; CDR3 protein: CASSISGSLNTEAFF
V gene: TRBV7-8; clone size: NA; CDR3 protein: CASSGLGEKGETQYF
V gene: TRBV4-1; clone size: NA; CDR3 protein: CASSQDGQGDYGYTF
V gene: TRBV5-1; clone size: NA; CDR3 protein: CASSSGDEQFF
V gene: TRBV30; clone size: once; CDR3 protein: CAWSPGGQGVNYGYTF
V gene: TRBV24-1; clone size: NA; CDR3 protein: CATSDAGVGETQYF
V gene: TRBV10-1; clone size: NA; CDR3 protein: CASSQGDRRTDTQYF
V gene: TRBV30; clone size: NA; CDR3 protein: CAWSNRGLEQYF
V gene: TRBV3-1/TRBV3-2; clone size: NA; CDR3 protein: CASSASKGSWEQFF
V gene: TRBV3-1/TRBV3-2; clone size: NA; CDR3 protein: CASSLGTSGSTDTQYF
V gene: TRBV28; clone size: NA; CDR3 protein: CASSLNRFYTF
V gene: TRBV12-3/TRBV12-4; clone size: NA; CDR3 protein: CASSLTGNTIYF
V gene: TRBV2; clone size: NA; CDR3 protein: CASLRGSENEKLFF
V gene: TRBV7-2; clone size: once; CDR3 protein: CASSPGGSNYGYTF
V gene: TRBV5-1; clone size: NA; CDR3 protein: CASSGGLDEAGGLANYGYTF
V gene: TRBV6-5; clone size: NA; CDR3 protein: CASRREGTANYGYTF
V gene: TRBV13; clone size: NA; CDR3 protein: CASSLEGQTHNEQFF
V gene: TRBV5-1; clone size: NA; CDR3 protein: CASSLVQGALGNSPLHF
V gene: TRBV2; clone size: NA; CDR3 protein: CASSESVRATQYF
V gene: TRBV11-2; clone size: NA; CDR3 protein: CASSLVQGITDTQYF
V gene: TRBV3-1/TRBV3-2; clone size: NA; CDR3 protein: CASSQGTGDSNQPQHF
V gene: TRBV13; clone size: NA; CDR3 protein: CASSYGKNIQYF
V gene: TRBV7-9; clone size: once; CDR3 protein: CASRGLSDTEAFF
V gene: TRBV10-3; clone size: NA; CDR3 protein: CAISESSRNYGYTF
V gene: TRBV28; clone size: NA; CDR3 protein: CASSTIRETQYF
V gene: TRBV6-5; clone size: NA; CDR3 protein: CASAGTSANEQFF
V gene: TRBV4-1; clone size: NA; CDR3 protein: CASSQDRKGGGGNQPQHF
V gene: TRBV6-6; clone size: NA; CDR3 protein: CASSYPHSENIQYF
V gene: TRBV5-1; clone size: NA; CDR3 protein: CASSFLGNEQFF
V gene: TRBV9; clone size: NA; CDR3 protein: CASSVGDLRQYTGELFF
V gene: TRBV30; clone size: NA; CDR3 protein: CAWIYSGASTDTQYF
V gene: TRBV5-1; clone size: NA; CDR3 protein: CASGYPGTGGTDTQYF
V gene: TRBV3-1/TRBV3-2; clone size: NA; CDR3 protein: CASSQYYNEQFF
V gene: TRBV25-1; clone size: NA; CDR3 protein: CARPSRQGPYEQYF
V gene: TRBV2; clone size: NA; CDR3 protein: CASRGQDGGYTF
V gene: TRBV7-6; clone size: once; CDR3 protein: CASSLASDGWGNYGYTF
V gene: TRBV3-1/TRBV3-2; clone size: once; CDR3 protein: CASRTAGLAGGGSYEQYF
V gene: TRBV2; clone size: NA; CDR3 protein: CASNRQGLSYGYTF
V gene: TRBV5-6; clone size: NA; CDR3 protein: CASSIGLAGVGGELFF
V gene: TRBV5-1; clone size: NA; CDR3 protein: CASSLAGGGREQYF
V gene: TRBV5-1; clone size: NA; CDR3 protein: CASSAGTSGTDTQYF
V gene: TRBV4-2; clone size: NA; CDR3 protein: CASSQESGETGSTVRF
V gene: TRBV11-2; clone size: NA; CDR3 protein: CASRPGLGLNEQFF
V gene: TRBV11-3; clone size: NA; CDR3 protein: CASRGQGSYEQYF